Listed below are T cell receptor beta chains from one sample, sequenced in a study of T cells in Graves' hyperthyroidism and ophthalmopathy. TCRdb re-called the multiplex PCR reads with MiXCR, one entry per CDR3 protein. Of 300,000 to 450,000 distinct CDR3 sequences listed, about 15% are singletons. Sequencing used blood. These receptors were taken from a woman aged 55-69 years with Graves' hyperthyroidism. CDR3s include the opening cysteine and the closing phenylalanine or tryptophan. The D gene is left open where the match is weak. Size tells how often a clone was seen (once, few, many) or the class of an expanded clone, and some rows leave it out.

size: few; D: TRBD1; V: TRBV20-1; J: TRBJ1-1; CDR3: CSASRGSPIAFF; DNA: TGCAGTGCTAGCAGGGGGTCGCCTATAGCTTTCTTT
size: many; D: TRBD1; V: TRBV28; J: TRBJ1-4; CDR3: CASSPWTGGSATNEKLFF; DNA: TGTGCCAGCAGTCCGTGGACAGGGGGCTCTGCAACTAATGAAAAACTGTTTTTT
size: NA; D: TRBD1; V: TRBV3-1; J: TRBJ2-6; CDR3: CASSPPGTGGISGTNVLTF; DNA: TGTGCCAGCAGCCCACCCGGGACAGGGGGCATATCTGGGACCAACGTCCTGACTTTC
size: NA; D: TRBD1; V: TRBV5-4; J: TRBJ2-5; CDR3: CASSHPGQGAQETQYF; DNA: TGTGCCAGCAGCCACCCGGGACAGGGGGCCCAAGAGACCCAGTACTTC
size: many; D: NA; V: TRBV28; J: TRBJ1-1; CDR3: CASSLRVSPREAFF; DNA: TGTGCCAGCAGTTTACGCGTTAGCCCCCGAGAAGCTTTCTTT
size: NA; D: NA; V: TRBV20-1; J: TRBJ1-5; CDR3: CSARAGDWNQPQHF; DNA: TGCAGTGCTAGAGCGGGGGATTGGAATCAGCCCCAGCATTTT
size: NA; D: NA; V: TRBV10-1; J: TRBJ2-7; CDR3: CASSEGTASYEQYF; DNA: TGCGCCAGCAGTGAGGGGACTGCGTCCTACGAGCAGTACTTC
size: many; D: NA; V: TRBV2; J: TRBJ1-3; CDR3: CASGGAGNTIYF; DNA: TGTGCCAGCGGGGGGGCTGGAAACACCATATATTTT
size: few; D: TRBD1; V: TRBV13; J: TRBJ2-1; CDR3: CASSLLIQGALSSYNEQFF; DNA: TGTGCCAGCAGCTTACTGATACAGGGGGCCCTCTCAAGTTACAATGAGCAGTTCTTC
size: NA; D: TRBD2; V: TRBV20-1; J: TRBJ2-5; CDR3: CSARDREVAGVLGQETQYF; DNA: TGCAGTGCTAGAGATCGAGAGGTAGCGGGAGTATTGGGTCAAGAGACCCAGTACTTC
size: many; D: NA; V: TRBV20-1; J: TRBJ2-1; CDR3: CSAPRGFHEQFF; DNA: TGCAGTGCTCCGAGGGGGTTCCATGAGCAGTTCTTC
size: many; D: TRBD1; V: TRBV7-2; J: TRBJ2-1; CDR3: CASSPGQGPYNEQFF; DNA: TGTGCCAGCAGCCCAGGACAGGGACCTTACAATGAGCAGTTCTTC
size: once; D: NA; V: TRBV5-4; J: TRBJ1-2; CDR3: CASSSDPNYGYTF; DNA: TGTGCCAGCAGCTCGGATCCTAACTATGGCTACACCTTC
size: many; D: NA; V: TRBV7-2; J: TRBJ2-5; CDR3: CASSLGQGQETQYF; DNA: TGTGCCAGCAGCTTAGGGCAGGGGCAAGAGACCCAGTACTTC
size: many; D: NA; V: TRBV28; J: TRBJ1-2; CDR3: CASSRYGYTF; DNA: TGTGCCAGCAGCCGGTACGGCTACACCTTC
size: many; D: TRBD2; V: TRBV4-1; J: TRBJ2-1; CDR3: CASSRGTSESYNEQFF; DNA: TGCGCCAGCAGCCGAGGGACTAGCGAGTCCTACAATGAGCAGTTCTTC
size: few; D: NA; V: TRBV19; J: TRBJ1-4; CDR3: CASISGGTGVEKLFF; DNA: TGTGCCAGTATCAGCGGAGGAACAGGCGTCGAAAAACTGTTTTTT
size: NA; D: NA; V: TRBV20-1; J: TRBJ2-7; CDR3: CSAVGSSRRYDEQYF; DNA: TGCAGTGCAGTGGGGTCTAGCAGGAGGTACGACGAGCAGTACTTC
size: NA; D: NA; V: TRBV20-1; J: TRBJ2-3; CDR3: CSAASSAPRTDTQYF; DNA: TGCAGTGCCGCAAGTTCGGCGCCCCGCACAGATACGCAGTATTTT
size: many; D: NA; V: TRBV30; J: TRBJ2-3; CDR3: CAWSVLANTDTQYF; DNA: TGTGCCTGGAGTGTCCTAGCGAACACAGATACGCAGTATTTT
size: NA; D: NA; V: TRBV29-1; J: TRBJ2-3; CDR3: CSVRQVGADTQYF; DNA: TGCAGCGTACGACAGGTGGGGGCAGATACGCAGTATTTT
size: many; D: TRBD1; V: TRBV11-2; J: TRBJ2-7; CDR3: CASSSLDRERQYF; DNA: TGTGCCAGCAGCTCGCTAGACAGGGAAAGGCAGTACTTC
size: many; D: NA; V: TRBV30; J: TRBJ2-6; CDR3: CAWSNGAGANVLTF; DNA: TGTGCCTGGAGTAACGGGGCTGGGGCCAACGTCCTGACTTTC
size: many; D: TRBD2; V: TRBV10-3; J: TRBJ2-1; CDR3: CAISESSGLAESYNEQFF; DNA: TGTGCCATCAGTGAGTCCTCCGGACTAGCCGAGTCCTACAATGAGCAGTTCTTC
size: many; D: TRBD2; V: TRBV10-3; J: TRBJ2-3; CDR3: CAIARASGRLTDTQYF; DNA: TGTGCCATCGCACGGGCTAGCGGGAGACTCACAGATACGCAGTATTTT
size: many; D: NA; V: TRBV20-1; J: TRBJ2-3; CDR3: CSVQGRADTQYF; DNA: TGCAGTGTTCAGGGGCGGGCAGATACGCAGTATTTT
size: few; D: NA; V: TRBV11-3; J: TRBJ2-3; CDR3: CASSLGTLLTDTQYF; DNA: TGTGCCAGCAGCTTAGGGACTCTGCTAACAGATACGCAGTATTTT
size: many; D: NA; V: TRBV6-1; J: TRBJ1-1; CDR3: CASSEALLGLRTEAFF; DNA: TGTGCCAGCAGTGAAGCGCTTCTGGGCCTCCGGACTGAAGCTTTCTTT
size: NA; D: NA; V: TRBV15; J: TRBJ2-7; CDR3: CATSRDRYRTIIAYEQYF; DNA: TGTGCCACCAGCAGAGATCGGTACCGGACTATCATTGCTTACGAGCAGTACTTC
size: many; D: TRBD2; V: TRBV19; J: TRBJ2-1; CDR3: CASSSGQLAGSSNEQFF; DNA: TGTGCCAGTAGTTCCGGCCAACTAGCGGGATCTTCCAATGAGCAGTTCTTC
size: many; D: TRBD2; V: TRBV6-1; J: TRBJ2-3; CDR3: CASSEDVGAGGNGDTQYF; DNA: TGTGCCAGCAGTGAAGATGTTGGAGCGGGAGGAAACGGAGATACGCAGTATTTT
size: NA; D: NA; V: TRBV20-1; J: TRBJ2-7; CDR3: CSANLRSEQYF; DNA: TGCAGTGCTAACTTGCGCTCCGAGCAGTACTTC
size: NA; D: NA; V: TRBV5-1; J: TRBJ2-3; CDR3: CASTLTQGDTQYF; DNA: TGCGCCAGCACCCTCACCCAGGGAGATACGCAGTATTTT
size: many; D: TRBD1; V: TRBV5-1; J: TRBJ2-2; CDR3: CASSLGQGVDTGELFF; DNA: TGCGCCAGCAGCTTGGGACAGGGTGTGGACACCGGGGAGCTGTTTTTT
size: many; D: NA; V: TRBV19; J: TRBJ1-1; CDR3: CASSIPGREGTEAFF; DNA: TGTGCCAGTAGTATTCCGGGACGGGAGGGCACTGAAGCTTTCTTT
size: NA; D: NA; V: TRBV20-1; J: TRBJ2-3; CDR3: CSARSGVGDPGLGTQYF; DNA: TGCAGTGCTAGATCTGGGGTCGGGGATCCAGGGCTGGGTACGCAGTATTTT
size: many; D: TRBD1; V: TRBV19; J: TRBJ1-5; CDR3: CATSSTGTVGNQPQHF; DNA: TGTGCCACCTCCTCGACAGGGACGGTGGGCAATCAGCCCCAGCATTTT
size: many; D: NA; V: TRBV3-1; J: TRBJ1-1; CDR3: CASSQGYSHHLGTEAFF; DNA: TGTGCCAGCAGCCAAGGTTACAGCCACCACCTTGGCACTGAAGCTTTCTTT
size: NA; D: NA; V: TRBV30; J: TRBJ2-2; CDR3: CASRGLVAAGELFF; DNA: TGTGCTTCCCGAGGTTTAGTTGCGGCCGGCGAGCTGTTTTTT
size: many; D: NA; V: TRBV7-2; J: TRBJ2-1; CDR3: CASRWARWDEQFF; DNA: TGTGCCAGCCGGTGGGCCCGGTGGGATGAGCAGTTCTTC
size: many; D: NA; V: TRBV7-9; J: TRBJ1-5; CDR3: CASSVAWGQPQHF; DNA: TGTGCCAGCAGCGTGGCTTGGGGTCAGCCCCAGCATTTT
size: many; D: NA; V: TRBV3-1; J: TRBJ1-5; CDR3: CASSQGSQNNQPQHF; DNA: TGTGCCAGCAGCCAAGGTAGCCAGAACAATCAGCCCCAGCATTTT
size: many; D: TRBD2; V: TRBV10-3; J: TRBJ2-1; CDR3: CAIRGGTSGYNEQFF; DNA: TGTGCCATCCGGGGGGGAACTAGCGGATACAATGAGCAGTTCTTC
size: many; D: TRBD1; V: TRBV2; J: TRBJ2-1; CDR3: CASSPGTAYNEQFF; DNA: TGTGCCAGTTCCCCCGGGACAGCTTACAATGAGCAGTTCTTC
size: NA; D: TRBD2; V: TRBV27; J: TRBJ2-5; CDR3: CASSSLAGGPQETQYF; DNA: TGTGCCAGCAGTTCCCTAGCGGGAGGGCCCCAAGAGACCCAGTACTTC